This entry features one TCR beta chain sequence. The ends lost 6 bases at V and 12 bases at J; junction bases unmatched: 7. The CDR3 consists of 13 residues. These data belong to a study of blood T cell repertoires in COVID-19. Study information: Whether acute or convalescent, the COVID-19 samples came from the United States, Italy and Spain. T cells, B-cell-depleted T cells, or PBMCs supplied cDNA or gDNA.

TCRdb's table, derived via immunoSEQ multiplex PCR, lists solely in-frame clones and lacks some. The table lists about 17,000 clones, roughly 75% of them singletons. The clonotype originates from a man aged 55 to 70 with active or convalescent COVID-19. Sequencing was performed on peripheral blood. The chain combines TRBV12-3 or TRBV12-4 with TRBJ1-6; TRBD1 matches 8 bases. The CDR3 region has the DNA TGTGCCAGCAGCAACGGGGACAGGAGACCCCTCCACTTT. Its protein is CASSNGDRRPLHF.